This T cell receptor beta chain was retrieved from a study of blood T cells in healthy people across ages. Next came a second PCR, run for roughly 6 to 11 cycles, which used a sample-barcoded 5' primer along with a J-beta primer mix. From the 5' RACE reads, TCRdb called clonotypes with MiXCR, one entry per CDR3 protein. The data contain about 940,000 distinct CDR3 sequences, about 48% of them singletons. Specimen: blood. The TCR comes from a man younger than 40 in good health.

The CDR3 bases are TGTGCCAGCTCACCGGAAGACAGGGTCGGGGGCACTGAAGCTTTCTTT. Its translation is CASSPEDRVGGTEAFF. The rearrangement links TRBV18 to TRBJ1-1; 7 bases fit TRBD1. There are 16 residues in the CDR3. Trimming took 3 bases from V and 4 from J; bases not matched to a gene: 11. The germline CDR1 and CDR2 sequences are KGHSH and LQKENI.